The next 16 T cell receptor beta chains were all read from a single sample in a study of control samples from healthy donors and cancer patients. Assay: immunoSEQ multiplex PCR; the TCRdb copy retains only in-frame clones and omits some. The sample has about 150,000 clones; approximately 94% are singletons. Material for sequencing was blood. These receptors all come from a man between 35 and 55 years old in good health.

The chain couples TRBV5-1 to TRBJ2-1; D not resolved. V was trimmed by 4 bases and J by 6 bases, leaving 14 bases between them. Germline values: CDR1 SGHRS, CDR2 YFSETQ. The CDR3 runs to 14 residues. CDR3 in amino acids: CASSPEPKPNEQFF. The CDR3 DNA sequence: TGCGCCAGCAGCCCAGAGCCTAAGCCCAATGAGCAGTTCTTC.

As DNA, the CDR3 is TGTGCCAGCAGCCCGAGGGACAGGGGCTCTGGAAACACCATATATTTT. It codes for CASSPRDRGSGNTIYF. The chain joins TRBV7-9 to TRBJ1-3; 10 positions match TRBD1. J lost 0 bases, V lost 5 bases, and 4 bases had no gene match. CDR3 length equals 16 residues. Germline loops: CDR1 SEHNR, CDR2 FQNEAQ (reference sequence).

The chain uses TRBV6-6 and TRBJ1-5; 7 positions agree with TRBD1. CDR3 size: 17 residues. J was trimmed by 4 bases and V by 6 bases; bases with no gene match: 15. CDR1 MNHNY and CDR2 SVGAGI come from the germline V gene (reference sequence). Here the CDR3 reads CASRRRRDREGNQPQHF. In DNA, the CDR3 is TGTGCCAGCAGGCGAAGGAGAGACAGGGAAGGGAATCAGCCCCAGCATTTT.

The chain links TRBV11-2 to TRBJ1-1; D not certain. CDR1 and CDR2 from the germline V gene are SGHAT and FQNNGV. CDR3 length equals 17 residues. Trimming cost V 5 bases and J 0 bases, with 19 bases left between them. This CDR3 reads CASSHSSVRRLNTEAFF. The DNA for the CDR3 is TGTGCCAGCAGCCATAGCTCGGTGAGACGGCTGAACACTGAAGCTTTCTTT.

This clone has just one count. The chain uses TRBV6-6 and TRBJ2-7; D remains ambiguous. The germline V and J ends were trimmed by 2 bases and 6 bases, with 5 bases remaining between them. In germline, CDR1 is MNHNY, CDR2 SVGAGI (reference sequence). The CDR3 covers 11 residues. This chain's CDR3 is CASSYGSEQYF. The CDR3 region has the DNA TGTGCCAGCAGTTACGGCTCCGAGCAGTACTTC.

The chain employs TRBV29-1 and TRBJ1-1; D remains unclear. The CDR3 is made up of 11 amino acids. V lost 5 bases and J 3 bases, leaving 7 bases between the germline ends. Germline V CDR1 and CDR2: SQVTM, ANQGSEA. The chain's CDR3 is CSVFGYTEAFF. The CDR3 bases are TGCAGCGTTTTTGGATACACTGAAGCTTTCTTT.

The CDR3 sequence: CASSLRAASSYEQYF. The CDR3 DNA follows: TGTGCCAGCAGCTTGAGGGCGGCCTCCTCCTACGAGCAGTACTTC. The chain employs TRBV5-5 and TRBJ2-7; no clear D gene. Germline CDR1 and CDR2: SGHKS and YYEKEE (reference sequence). The CDR3 consists of 15 residues. Deletions cut 1 base from V and 0 bases from J, with 11 bases between.

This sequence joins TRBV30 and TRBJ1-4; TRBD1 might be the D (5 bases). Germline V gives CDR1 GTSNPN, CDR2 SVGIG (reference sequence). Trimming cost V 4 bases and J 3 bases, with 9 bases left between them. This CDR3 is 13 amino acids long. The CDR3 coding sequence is TGTGCCTGGAACGGGGGGTCTAATGAAAAACTGTTTTTT. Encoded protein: CAWNGGSNEKLFF.

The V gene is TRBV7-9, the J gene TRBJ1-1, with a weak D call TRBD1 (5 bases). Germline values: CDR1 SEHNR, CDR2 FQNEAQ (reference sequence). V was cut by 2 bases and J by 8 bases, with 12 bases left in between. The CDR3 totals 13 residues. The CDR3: CASSLWDSQEAFF. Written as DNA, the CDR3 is TGTGCCAGCAGCTTATGGGACTCTCAAGAAGCTTTCTTT. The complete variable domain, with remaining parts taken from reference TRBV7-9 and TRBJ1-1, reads DTGVSQNPRHKITKRGQNVTFRCDPISEHNRLYWYRQTLGQGPEFLTYFQNEAQLEKSRLLSDRFSAERPKGSFSTLEIQRTEQGDSAMYLCASSLWDSQEAFFGQGTRLTVV.

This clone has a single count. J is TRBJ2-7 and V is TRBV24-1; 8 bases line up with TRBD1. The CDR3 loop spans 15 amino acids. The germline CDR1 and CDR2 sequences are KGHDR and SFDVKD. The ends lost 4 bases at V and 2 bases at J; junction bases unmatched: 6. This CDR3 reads CATSDGTGRTYEQYF. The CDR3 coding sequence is TGTGCCACCAGTGACGGGACAGGACGAACCTACGAGCAGTACTTC.

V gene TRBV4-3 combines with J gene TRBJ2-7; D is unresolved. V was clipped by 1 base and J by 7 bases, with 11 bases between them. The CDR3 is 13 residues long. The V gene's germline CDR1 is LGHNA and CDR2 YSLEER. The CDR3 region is CASSQGATEEQYF. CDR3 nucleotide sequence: TGCGCCAGCAGCCAAGGGGCGACGGAGGAGCAGTACTTC.

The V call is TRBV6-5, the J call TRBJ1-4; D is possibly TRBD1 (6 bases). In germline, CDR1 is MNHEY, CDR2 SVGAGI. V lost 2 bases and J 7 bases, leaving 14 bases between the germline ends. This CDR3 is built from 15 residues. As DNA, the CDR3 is TGTGCCAGCAGTTACCAAGCGACAGGCGGTGAAAAACTGTTTTTT. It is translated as CASSYQATGGEKLFF.

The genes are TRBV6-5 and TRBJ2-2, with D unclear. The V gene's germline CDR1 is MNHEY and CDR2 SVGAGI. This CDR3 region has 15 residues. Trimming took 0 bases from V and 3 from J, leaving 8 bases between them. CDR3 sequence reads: CASSYSGSDTGELFF. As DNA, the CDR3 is TGTGCCAGCAGTTACTCAGGCAGTGACACCGGGGAGCTGTTTTTT.

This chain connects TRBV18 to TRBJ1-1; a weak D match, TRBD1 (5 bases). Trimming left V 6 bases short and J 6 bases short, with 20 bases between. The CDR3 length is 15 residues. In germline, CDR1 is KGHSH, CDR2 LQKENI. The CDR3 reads CASSLATGGAPEAFF. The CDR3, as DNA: TGTGCCAGCTCTCTGGCTACGGGGGGAGCCCCTGAAGCTTTCTTT.

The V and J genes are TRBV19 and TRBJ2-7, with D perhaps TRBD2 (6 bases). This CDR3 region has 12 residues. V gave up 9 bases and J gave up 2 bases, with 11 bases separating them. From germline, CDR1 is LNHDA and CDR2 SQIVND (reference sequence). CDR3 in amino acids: CARRRGPYEQYF. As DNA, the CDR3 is TGTGCCAGACGGAGGGGCCCCTACGAGCAGTACTTC.

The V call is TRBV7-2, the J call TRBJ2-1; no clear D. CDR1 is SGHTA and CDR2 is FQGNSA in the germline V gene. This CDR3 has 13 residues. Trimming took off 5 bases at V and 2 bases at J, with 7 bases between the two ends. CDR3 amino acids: CASSLVPYNEQFF. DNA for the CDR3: TGTGCCAGCAGCCTCGTTCCCTACAATGAGCAGTTCTTC.